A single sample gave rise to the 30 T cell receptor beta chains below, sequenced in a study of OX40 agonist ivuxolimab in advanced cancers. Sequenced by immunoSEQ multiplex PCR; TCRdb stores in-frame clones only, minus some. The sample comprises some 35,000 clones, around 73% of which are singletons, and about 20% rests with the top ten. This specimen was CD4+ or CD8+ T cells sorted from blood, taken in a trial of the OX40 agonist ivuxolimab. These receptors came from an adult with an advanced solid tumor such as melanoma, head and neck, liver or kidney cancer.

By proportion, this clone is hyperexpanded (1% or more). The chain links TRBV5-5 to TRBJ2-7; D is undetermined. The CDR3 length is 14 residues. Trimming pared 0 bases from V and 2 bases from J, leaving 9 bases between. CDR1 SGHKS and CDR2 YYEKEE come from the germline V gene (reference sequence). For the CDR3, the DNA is TGTGCCAGCAGCTTGGAAGGCATCACCTACGAGCAGTACTTC. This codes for CASSLEGITYEQYF.

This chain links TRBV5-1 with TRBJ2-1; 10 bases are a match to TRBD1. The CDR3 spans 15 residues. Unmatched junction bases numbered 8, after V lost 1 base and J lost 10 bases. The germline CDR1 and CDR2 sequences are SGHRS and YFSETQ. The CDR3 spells CASSLFGTGVNEQFF. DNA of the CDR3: TGCGCCAGCAGCTTGTTCGGGACAGGGGTTAACGAGCAGTTCTTC.

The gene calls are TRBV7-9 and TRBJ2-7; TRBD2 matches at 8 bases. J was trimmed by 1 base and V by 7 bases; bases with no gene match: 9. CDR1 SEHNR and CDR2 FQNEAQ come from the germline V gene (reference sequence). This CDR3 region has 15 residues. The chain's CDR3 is CASNSGSSPSYEQYF. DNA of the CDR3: TGTGCCAGCAACAGCGGGAGCTCTCCTTCCTACGAGCAGTACTTC.

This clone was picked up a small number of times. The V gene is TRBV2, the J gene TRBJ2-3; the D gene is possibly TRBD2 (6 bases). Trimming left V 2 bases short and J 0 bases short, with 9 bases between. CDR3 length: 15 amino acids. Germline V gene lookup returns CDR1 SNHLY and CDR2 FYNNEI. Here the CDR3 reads CASSERTTSTDTQYF. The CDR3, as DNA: TGTGCCAGCAGTGAAAGGACTACTAGCACAGATACGCAGTATTTT. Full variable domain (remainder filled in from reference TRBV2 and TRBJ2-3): EPEVTQTPSHQVTQMGQEVILRCVPISNHLYFYWYRQILGQKVEFLVSFYNNEISEKSEIFDDQFSVERPDGSNFTLKIRSTKLEDSAMYFCASSERTTSTDTQYFGPGTRLTVL.

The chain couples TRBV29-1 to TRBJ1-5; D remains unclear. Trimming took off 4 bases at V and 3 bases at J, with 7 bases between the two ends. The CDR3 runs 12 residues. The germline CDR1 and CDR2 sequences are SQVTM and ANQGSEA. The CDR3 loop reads CSVGSPNQPQHF. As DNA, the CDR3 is TGCAGCGTTGGCAGCCCCAATCAGCCCCAGCATTTT.

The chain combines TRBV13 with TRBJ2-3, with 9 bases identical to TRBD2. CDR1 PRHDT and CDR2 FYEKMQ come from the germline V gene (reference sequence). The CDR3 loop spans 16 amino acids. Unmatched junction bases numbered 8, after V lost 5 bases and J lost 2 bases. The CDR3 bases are TGTGCCAGCAGCGGTCTGGCGGGGGGGCCCACAGATACGCAGTATTTT. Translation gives CASSGLAGGPTDTQYF.

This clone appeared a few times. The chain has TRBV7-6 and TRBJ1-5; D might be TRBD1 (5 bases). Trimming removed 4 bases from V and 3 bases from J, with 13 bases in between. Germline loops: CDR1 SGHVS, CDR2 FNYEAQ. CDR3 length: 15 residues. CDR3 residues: CASSSSGGANQPQHF. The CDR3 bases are TGTGCCAGCAGCTCCTCGGGAGGGGCCAATCAGCCCCAGCATTTT.

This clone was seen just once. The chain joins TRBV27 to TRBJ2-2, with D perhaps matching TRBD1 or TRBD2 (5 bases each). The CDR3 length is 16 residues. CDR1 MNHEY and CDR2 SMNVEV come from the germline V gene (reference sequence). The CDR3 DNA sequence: TGTAGCAGCAGTAGGGGACGGTTCGCGAACACCGGGGAGCTGTTTTTT. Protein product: CSSSRGRFANTGELFF.

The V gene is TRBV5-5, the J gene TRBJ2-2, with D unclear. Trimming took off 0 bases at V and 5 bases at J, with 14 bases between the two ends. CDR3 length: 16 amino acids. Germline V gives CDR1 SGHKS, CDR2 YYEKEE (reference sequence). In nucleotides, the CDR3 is TGTGCCAGCAGCTTGGGGACGCGAGGACGGACCGGGGAGCTGTTTTTT. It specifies CASSLGTRGRTGELFF.

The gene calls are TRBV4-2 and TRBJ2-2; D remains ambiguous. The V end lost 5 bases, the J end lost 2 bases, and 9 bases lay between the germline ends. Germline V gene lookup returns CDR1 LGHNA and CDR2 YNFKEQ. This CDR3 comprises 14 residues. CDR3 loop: CASSFFRNTGELFF. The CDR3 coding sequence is TGTGCCAGCAGCTTTTTCAGAAACACCGGGGAGCTGTTTTTT.

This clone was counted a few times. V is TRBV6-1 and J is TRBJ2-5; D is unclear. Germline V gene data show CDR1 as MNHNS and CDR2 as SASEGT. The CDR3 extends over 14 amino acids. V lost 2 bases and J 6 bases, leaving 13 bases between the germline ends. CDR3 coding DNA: TGTGCCAGCAGTGAACTCTCTATGGTTCAGACCCAGTACTTC. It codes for CASSELSMVQTQYF.

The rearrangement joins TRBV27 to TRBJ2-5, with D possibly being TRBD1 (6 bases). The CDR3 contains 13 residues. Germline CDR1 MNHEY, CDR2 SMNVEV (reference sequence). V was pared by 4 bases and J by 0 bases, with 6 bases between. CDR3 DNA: TGTGCCAGCAGTTGGACAGACCAAGAGACCCAGTACTTC. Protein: CASSWTDQETQYF.

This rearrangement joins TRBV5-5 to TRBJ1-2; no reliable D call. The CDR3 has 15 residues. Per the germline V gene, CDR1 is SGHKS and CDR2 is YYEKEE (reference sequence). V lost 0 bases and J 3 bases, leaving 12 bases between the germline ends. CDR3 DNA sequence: TGTGCCAGCAGCTTGGAAATAACAGAGTACTATGGCTACACCTTC. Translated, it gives CASSLEITEYYGYTF.

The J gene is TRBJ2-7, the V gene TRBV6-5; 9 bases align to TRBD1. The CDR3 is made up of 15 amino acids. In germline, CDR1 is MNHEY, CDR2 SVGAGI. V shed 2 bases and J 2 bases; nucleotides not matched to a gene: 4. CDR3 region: CASSYVRTGAYEQYF. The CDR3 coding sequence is TGTGCCAGCAGTTACGTGAGGACAGGGGCCTACGAGCAGTACTTC.

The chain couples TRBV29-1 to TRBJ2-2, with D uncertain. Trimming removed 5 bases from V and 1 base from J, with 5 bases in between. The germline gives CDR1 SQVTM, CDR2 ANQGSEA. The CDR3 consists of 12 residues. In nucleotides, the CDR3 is TGCAGCGTTACTCAGAACACCGGGGAGCTGTTTTTT. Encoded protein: CSVTQNTGELFF.

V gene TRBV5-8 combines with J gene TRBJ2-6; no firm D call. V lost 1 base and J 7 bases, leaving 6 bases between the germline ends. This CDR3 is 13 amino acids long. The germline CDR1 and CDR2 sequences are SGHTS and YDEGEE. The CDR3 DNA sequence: TGTGCCAGCAGCTTGAATGGCGCCAACGTCCTGACTTTC. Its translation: CASSLNGANVLTF.

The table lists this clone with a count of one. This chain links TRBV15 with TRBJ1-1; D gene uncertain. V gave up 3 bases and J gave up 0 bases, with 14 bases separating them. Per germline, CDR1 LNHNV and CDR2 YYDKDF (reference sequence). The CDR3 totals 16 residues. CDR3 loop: CATSSPGVVMNTEAFF. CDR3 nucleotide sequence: TGTGCCACCAGCAGTCCCGGGGTGGTCATGAACACTGAAGCTTTCTTT.

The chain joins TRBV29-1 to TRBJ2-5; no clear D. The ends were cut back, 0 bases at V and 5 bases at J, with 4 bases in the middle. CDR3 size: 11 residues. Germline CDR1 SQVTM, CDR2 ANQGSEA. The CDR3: CSVEEVETQYF. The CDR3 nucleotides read TGCAGCGTTGAAGAGGTGGAGACCCAGTACTTC.

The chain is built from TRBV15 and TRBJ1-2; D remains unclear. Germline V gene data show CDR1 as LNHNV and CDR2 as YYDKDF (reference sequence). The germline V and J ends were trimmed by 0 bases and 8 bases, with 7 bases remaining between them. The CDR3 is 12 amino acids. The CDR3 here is CATSRDRVGYTF. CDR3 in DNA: TGTGCCACCAGCAGAGATCGGGTCGGCTACACCTTC.

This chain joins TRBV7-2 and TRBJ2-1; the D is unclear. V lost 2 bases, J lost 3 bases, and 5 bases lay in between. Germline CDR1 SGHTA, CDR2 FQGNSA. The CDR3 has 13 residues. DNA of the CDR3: TGTGCCAGCAGCTTAAGCATCTACAATGAGCAGTTCTTC. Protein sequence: CASSLSIYNEQFF.

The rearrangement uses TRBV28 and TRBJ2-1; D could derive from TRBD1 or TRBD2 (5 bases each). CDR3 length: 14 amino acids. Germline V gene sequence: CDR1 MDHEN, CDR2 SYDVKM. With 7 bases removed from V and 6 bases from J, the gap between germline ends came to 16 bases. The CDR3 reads CASKPIRGTNEQFF. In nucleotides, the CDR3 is TGTGCCAGCAAACCGATACGGGGCACCAATGAGCAGTTCTTC. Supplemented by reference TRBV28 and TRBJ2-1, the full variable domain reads DVKVTQSSRYLVKRTGEKVFLECVQDMDHENMFWYRQDPGLGLRLIYFSYDVKMKEKGDIPEGYSVSREKKERFSLILESASTNQTSMYLCASKPIRGTNEQFFGPGTRLTVL.

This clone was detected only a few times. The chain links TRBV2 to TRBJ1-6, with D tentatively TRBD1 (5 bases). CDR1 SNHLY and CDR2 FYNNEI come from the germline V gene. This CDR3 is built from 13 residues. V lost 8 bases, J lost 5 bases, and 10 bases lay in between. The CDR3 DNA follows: TGTGCCAGCCAGGGAAGAGATAATTCACCCCTCCACTTT. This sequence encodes CASQGRDNSPLHF.

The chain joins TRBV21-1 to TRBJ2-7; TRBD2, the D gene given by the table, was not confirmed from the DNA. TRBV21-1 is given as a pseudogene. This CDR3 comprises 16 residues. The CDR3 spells CASSTASGTDPYEQYF. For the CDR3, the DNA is TGTGCCAGCAGCACGGCCAGCGGGACTGACCCCTACGAGCAGTACTTC.

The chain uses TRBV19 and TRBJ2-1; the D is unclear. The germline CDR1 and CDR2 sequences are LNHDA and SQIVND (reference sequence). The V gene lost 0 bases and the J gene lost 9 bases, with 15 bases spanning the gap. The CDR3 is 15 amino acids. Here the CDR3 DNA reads TGTGCCAGTAGTATAGACTCCCGGAGTATCGGTGAGCAGTTCTTC. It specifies CASSIDSRSIGEQFF.

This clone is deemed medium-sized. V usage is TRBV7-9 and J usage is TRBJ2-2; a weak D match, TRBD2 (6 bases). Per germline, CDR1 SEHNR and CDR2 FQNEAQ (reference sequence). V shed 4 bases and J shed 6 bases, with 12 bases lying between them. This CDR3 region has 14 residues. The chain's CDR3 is CASSSDYVAGELFF. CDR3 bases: TGTGCCAGCAGCTCGGACTACGTGGCCGGGGAGCTGTTTTTT.

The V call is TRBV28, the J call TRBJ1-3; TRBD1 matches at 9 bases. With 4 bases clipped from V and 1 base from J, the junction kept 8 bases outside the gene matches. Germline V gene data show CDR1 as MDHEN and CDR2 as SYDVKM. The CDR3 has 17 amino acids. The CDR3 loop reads CASSSAGTGSSGNTIYF. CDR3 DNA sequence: TGTGCCAGCAGTTCAGCCGGGACAGGGTCTTCTGGAAACACCATATATTTT.

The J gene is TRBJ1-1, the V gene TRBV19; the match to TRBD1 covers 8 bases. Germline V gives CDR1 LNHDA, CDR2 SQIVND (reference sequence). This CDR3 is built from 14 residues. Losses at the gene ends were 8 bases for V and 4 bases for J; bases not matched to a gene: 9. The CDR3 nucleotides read TGTGCCAGTTCCCCGCTGACAGGGGCCACTGAAGCTTTCTTT. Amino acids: CASSPLTGATEAFF.

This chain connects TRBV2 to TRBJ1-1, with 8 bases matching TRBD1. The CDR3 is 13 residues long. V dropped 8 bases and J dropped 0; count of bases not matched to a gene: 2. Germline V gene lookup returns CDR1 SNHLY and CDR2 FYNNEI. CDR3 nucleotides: TGTGCCAGCCACAGGGGGTTGAACACTGAAGCTTTCTTT. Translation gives CASHRGLNTEAFF.

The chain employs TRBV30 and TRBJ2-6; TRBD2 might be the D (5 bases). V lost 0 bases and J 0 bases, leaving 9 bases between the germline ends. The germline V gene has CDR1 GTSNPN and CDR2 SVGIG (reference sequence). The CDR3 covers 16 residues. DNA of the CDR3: TGTGCCTGGAGTGTAGGGAGCTACTCTGGGGCCAACGTCCTGACTTTC. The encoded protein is CAWSVGSYSGANVLTF. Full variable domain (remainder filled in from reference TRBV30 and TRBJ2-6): SQTIHQWPATLVQPVGSPLSLECTVEGTSNPNLYWYRQAAGRGLQLLFYSVGIGQISSEVPQNLSASRPQDRQFILSSKKLLLSDSGFYLCAWSVGSYSGANVLTFGAGSRLTVL.

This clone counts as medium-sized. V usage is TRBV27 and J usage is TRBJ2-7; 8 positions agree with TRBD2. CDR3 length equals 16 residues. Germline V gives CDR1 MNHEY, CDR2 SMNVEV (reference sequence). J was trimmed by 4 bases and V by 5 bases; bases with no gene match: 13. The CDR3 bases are TGTGCCAGCAGTCCGTACTCAGCGGGAGCATGGTACGAGCAGTACTTC. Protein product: CASSPYSAGAWYEQYF.